This is a list of T cell receptor beta chains from one sample in a study of blood T cell repertoires in COVID-19. Assay: immunoSEQ multiplex PCR; the TCRdb copy retains only in-frame clones and omits some. The repertoire consists of 100,000 to 120,000 clones, with around 83% occurring once and the leading ten covering 4% to 5%. The sequencing input was peripheral blood. Receptors originate from a woman aged 65 to 85 with acute or convalescent COVID-19. CDR3s include the opening cysteine and the closing phenylalanine or tryptophan. The D gene is left open where the match is weak. Rows may omit the clone size; those that give it use once, few, many or a size class.

-,TRBJ2-1,-,TRBV7-3,CASSSELASYNEQFF,TGTGCCAGCAGCTCGGAACTAGCCTCCTACAATGAGCAGTTCTTC
TRBD2,TRBJ2-7,-,TRBV18,CASSSSGTYEQYF,TGTGCCAGCTCGTCCAGCGGGACCTACGAGCAGTACTTC
TRBD2,TRBJ2-1,-,TRBV7-8,CASSLGTSGSYNEQFF,TGTGCCAGCAGCCTGGGGACTAGTGGCTCCTACAATGAGCAGTTCTTC
TRBD1,TRBJ2-7,-,TRBV5-1,CASSLTLGRGLSYEQYF,TGCGCCAGCAGCTTGACCCTAGGCAGGGGGCTTTCCTACGAGCAGTACTTC
-,TRBJ2-1,-,TRBV7-3,CASSPQGGSYNEQFF,TGTGCCAGCAGCCCACAGGGGGGGTCCTACAATGAGCAGTTCTTC
-,TRBJ1-6,-,TRBV7-9,CASSSVELNSPLHF,TGTGCCAGCAGCTCAGTGGAGTTAAATTCACCCCTCCACTTT
-,TRBJ1-6,-,TRBV19,CASSISTGANSPLHF,TGTGCCAGTAGTATTTCAACAGGCGCGAATTCACCCCTCCACTTT
-,TRBJ2-2,-,TRBV2,CASRESSNTGELFF,TGTGCCAGCAGGGAATCGAGCAACACCGGGGAGCTGTTTTTT
-,TRBJ1-6,-,TRBV24-1,CATSRGDPGNSPLHF,TGTGCCACCAGTCGAGGTGATCCCGGGAATTCACCCCTCCACTTT
TRBD2,TRBJ2-1,-,TRBV30,CAWSGTSSNEQFF,TGTGCCTGGAGCGGGACTAGTTCCAATGAGCAGTTCTTC
TRBD1,TRBJ1-6,-,TRBV7-2,CASSWRQGNNSPLHF,TGTGCCAGCAGCTGGAGACAGGGAAATAATTCACCCCTCCACTTT
TRBD1,TRBJ1-6,-,TRBV4-3,CASSQEDRGKSYNSPLHF,TGCGCCAGCAGCCAAGAAGACAGGGGGAAGTCCTATAATTCACCCCTCCACTTT
TRBD2,TRBJ2-4,-,TRBV19,CASSDQGGLAGAKNIQYF,TGTGCCAGTAGCGATCAGGGGGGACTAGCGGGAGCCAAAAACATTCAGTACTTC
TRBD1,TRBJ2-3,-,TRBV4-1,CASSQDITGAPDTQYF,TGCGCCAGCAGCCAAGATATCACAGGGGCCCCGGATACGCAGTATTTT
TRBD1,TRBJ1-1,-,TRBV19,CASSATGGTEAFF,TGTGCCAGTAGCGCTACAGGGGGCACTGAAGCTTTCTTT
-,TRBJ1-2,-,TRBV19,CASSIDLLSYGYTF,TGTGCCAGTAGTATAGATCTACTGTCCTATGGCTACACCTTC
TRBD1,TRBJ1-2,-,TRBV2,CASSDWTGDYGYTF,TGTGCCAGCAGTGACTGGACAGGGGACTATGGCTACACCTTC
-,TRBJ2-2,once,TRBV28,CASSLWQDNTGELFF,TGTGCCAGCAGTTTATGGCAGGATAACACCGGGGAGCTGTTTTTT
-,TRBJ2-6,-,TRBV3-1/TRBV3-2,CASSHTGSGANVLTF,TGTGCCAGCAGTCACACGGGTTCTGGGGCCAACGTCCTGACTTTC
TRBD1,TRBJ1-6,few,TRBV7-2,CASSSLQGANSPLHF,TGTGCCAGCAGCTCGCTACAGGGGGCTAATTCACCCCTCCACTTT
-,TRBJ2-1,-,TRBV18,CASSPTSGPFNEQFF,TGTGCCAGCTCACCAACCAGCGGACCCTTCAATGAGCAGTTCTTC
TRBD2,TRBJ2-1,-,TRBV5-1,CASSPQGAGGNEQFF,TGCGCCAGCAGCCCCCAAGGAGCGGGAGGCAATGAGCAGTTCTTC
-,TRBJ1-1,-,TRBV11-3,CASSLEVGGRVWTTRSMNTEAFF,TGTGCCAGCAGCTTAGAAGTCGGCGGCAGGGTTTGGACAACCCGATCCATGAACACTGAAGCTTTCTTT
-,TRBJ1-1,-,TRBV28,CASMEAGRYTEAFF,TGTGCCAGCATGGAGGCAGGGAGGTACACTGAAGCTTTCTTT
TRBD1,TRBJ2-3,-,TRBV2,CASRPGQGDTQYF,TGTGCCAGCAGACCGGGACAGGGGGATACGCAGTATTTT
TRBD1,TRBJ1-6,-,TRBV6-5,CASSLGTGRNSPLHF,TGTGCCAGCAGTTTGGGGACAGGCAGGAATTCACCCCTCCACTTT
-,TRBJ1-1,-,TRBV7-3,CASSEQGNTEAFF,TGTGCCAGCAGCGAACAGGGAAACACTGAAGCTTTCTTT